The clone carrying this TCR beta chain was detected a few times. Its antigen is unidentified. The entry originates in a study of blood T cells in healthy people across ages. Study results and caveats: Higher naive T cell percentage went strongly together with higher TCR beta diversity.

Primed by a sample-barcoded 5' primer and a J-beta primer mix, a second PCR proceeded for about 7 to 12 cycles. Each CDR3 protein is one row after TCRdb ran MiXCR on the 5' RACE reads. The profile covers fewer than 700,000 distinct CDR3 sequences, with roughly 43% appearing a single time and about 22% taken by the ten largest. Material: blood. The receptor was isolated from a man aged 80 or over in good health.

The CDR3: CASSPLPGSSTDTQYF. The DNA of the CDR3 is TGTGCCAGCTCACCACTTCCGGGTTCTAGCACAGATACGCAGTATTTT. J is TRBJ2-3 and V is TRBV18; no firm D call. Germline CDR1 reads KGHSH; CDR2 reads LQKENI. V lost 1 base, J lost 0 bases, and 11 bases lay in between. This CDR3 has 16 amino acids.